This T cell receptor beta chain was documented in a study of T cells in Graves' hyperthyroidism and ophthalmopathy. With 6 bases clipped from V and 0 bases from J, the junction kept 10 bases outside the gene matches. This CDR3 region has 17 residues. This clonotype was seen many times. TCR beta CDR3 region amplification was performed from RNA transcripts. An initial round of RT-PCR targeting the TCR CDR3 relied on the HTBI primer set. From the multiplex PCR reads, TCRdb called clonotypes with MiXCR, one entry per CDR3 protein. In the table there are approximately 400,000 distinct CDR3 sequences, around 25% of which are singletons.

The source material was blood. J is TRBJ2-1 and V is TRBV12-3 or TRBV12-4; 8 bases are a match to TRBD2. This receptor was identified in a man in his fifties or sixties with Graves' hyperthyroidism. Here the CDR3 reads CASSLSLAGSSYNEQFF. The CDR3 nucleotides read TGTGCCAGCAGCTTGTCCTTAGCGGGATCCTCCTACAATGAGCAGTTCTTC.